The sequence of this T cell receptor beta chain was determined in a study of metastatic and nonmetastatic thyroid tumors. Study in general: Repertoire data that came from the blood and tumor or nodule tissue of malignant and benign thyroid patients were compared. General study findings and limits: Significantly greater TCR beta diversity was reportedly found in malignant thyroid tumors than in benign nodules (in blood and tumor).

This clone is medium-sized by share. Its antigen is unidentified. Per the germline V gene, CDR1 is SNHLY and CDR2 is FYNNEI. The CDR3 runs to 14 residues. V was shortened by 0 bases and J by 5 bases, with 10 bases between the two germline ends. All patients reached thyroid surgery having received no treatment beforehand. Original processing methods: A papillary thyroid cancer distant-metastasis classifier was built from CDR3 differences across clinicopathological groups. TCRdb re-analyzed the PCR reads using MiXCR. The V and J calls and clone size come from TCRdb's table, not from the authors' own analysis. The top ten clones hold over 6% of a sample with some 20,000 clones, 25% to 30% of them seen once.

The sequencing sample was made of blood. The rearrangement links TRBV2 to TRBJ1-1; D remains ambiguous. The source is a female donor with papillary thyroid cancer or a benign thyroid nodule (not recorded which). Some clones in this sample may be carry-over from other donors' samples. The CDR3 DNA sequence: TGTGCCAGCAGTGAAGCGTCTGTAAGGACTGAAGCTTTCTTT. Residues: CASSEASVRTEAFF.